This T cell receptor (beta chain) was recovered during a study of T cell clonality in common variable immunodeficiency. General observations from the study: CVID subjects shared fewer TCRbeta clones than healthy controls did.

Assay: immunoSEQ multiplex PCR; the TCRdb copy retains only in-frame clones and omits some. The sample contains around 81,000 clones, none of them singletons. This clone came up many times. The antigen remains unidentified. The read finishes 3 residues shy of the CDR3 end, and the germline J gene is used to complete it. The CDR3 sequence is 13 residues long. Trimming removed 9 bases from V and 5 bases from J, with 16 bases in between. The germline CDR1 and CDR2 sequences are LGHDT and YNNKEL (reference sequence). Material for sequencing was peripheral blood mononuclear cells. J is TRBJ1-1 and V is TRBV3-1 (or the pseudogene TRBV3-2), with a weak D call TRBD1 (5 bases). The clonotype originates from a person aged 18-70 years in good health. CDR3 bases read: TGTGCCAGATCTCCCGGGGGGTGGACTGAA. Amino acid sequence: CARSPGGWTE. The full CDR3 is CARSPGGWTEAFF.